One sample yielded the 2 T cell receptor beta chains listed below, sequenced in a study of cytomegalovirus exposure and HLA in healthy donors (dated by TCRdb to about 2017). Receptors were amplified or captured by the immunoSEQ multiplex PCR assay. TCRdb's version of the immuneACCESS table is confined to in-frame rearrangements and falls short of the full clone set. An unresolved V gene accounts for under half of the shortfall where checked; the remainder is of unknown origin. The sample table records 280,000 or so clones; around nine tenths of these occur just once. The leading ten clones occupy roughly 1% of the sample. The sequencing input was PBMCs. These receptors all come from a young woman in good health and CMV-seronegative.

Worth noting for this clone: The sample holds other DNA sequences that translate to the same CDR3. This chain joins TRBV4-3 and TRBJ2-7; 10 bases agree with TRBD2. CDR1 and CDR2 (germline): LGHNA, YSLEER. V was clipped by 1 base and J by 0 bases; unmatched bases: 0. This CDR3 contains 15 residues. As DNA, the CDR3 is TGCGCCAGCAGCCAAGGACTAGCGGGCTCCTACGAGCAGTACTTC. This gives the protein CASSQGLAGSYEQYF.

The CDR3 nucleotides read TGTGCCGGGGGGGAGGGTCCTTTACGAGGCACTGAAGCTTTCTTT. It yields the protein CAGGEGPLRGTEAFF. The chain carries TRBV5-4 and TRBJ1-1, with D tentatively TRBD1 (5 bases). CDR3 length equals 15 residues. From germline, CDR1 is SGHNT and CDR2 YYREEE (reference sequence). Trimming pared 10 bases from V and 4 bases from J, leaving 23 bases between. The full variable domain, its missing parts supplied by reference TRBV5-4 and TRBJ1-1, is ETGVTQSPTHLIKTRGQQVTLRCSSQSGHNTVSWYQQALGQGPQFIFQYYREEENGRGNFPPRFSGLQFPNYSSELNVNALELDDSALYLCAGGEGPLRGTEAFFGQGTRLTVV.